Listed here is a single TCR beta chain. With 5 bases clipped from V and 1 base from J, the junction kept 5 bases outside the gene matches. Germline assignment: CDR1 SGHRS and CDR2 YFSETQ. The CDR3 loop spans 14 amino acids. This sample is drawn from a study of T cell responses to AZD1222 COVID-19 vaccine. Sequencing was performed with immunoSEQ multiplex PCR; in TCRdb, only in-frame clones are kept and a portion is missing. Among about 35,000 clones listed, around 86% were seen once. V usage is TRBV5-1 and J usage is TRBJ2-5; 7 bases map to TRBD1. Sequenced material: peripheral blood, taken 28 days after the second AZD1222 dose. The TCR was taken from an adult who received the AZD1222 COVID-19 vaccine. The CDR3 bases are TGCGCCAGCAGTCCCACAGGGGCCCAAGAGACCCAGTACTTC. Amino acid sequence: CASSPTGAQETQYF.